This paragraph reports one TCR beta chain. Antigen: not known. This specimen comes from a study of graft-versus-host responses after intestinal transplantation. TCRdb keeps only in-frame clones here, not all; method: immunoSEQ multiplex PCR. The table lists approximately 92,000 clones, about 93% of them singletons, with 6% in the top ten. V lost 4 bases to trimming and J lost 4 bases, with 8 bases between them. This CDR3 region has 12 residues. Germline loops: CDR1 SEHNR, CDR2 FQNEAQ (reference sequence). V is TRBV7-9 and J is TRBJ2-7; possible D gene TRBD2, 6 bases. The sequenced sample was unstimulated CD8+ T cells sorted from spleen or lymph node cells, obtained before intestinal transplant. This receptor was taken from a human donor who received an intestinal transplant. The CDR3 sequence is CASSSGLYEQYF. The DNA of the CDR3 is TGTGCCAGCAGCTCGGGACTTTACGAGCAGTACTTC.